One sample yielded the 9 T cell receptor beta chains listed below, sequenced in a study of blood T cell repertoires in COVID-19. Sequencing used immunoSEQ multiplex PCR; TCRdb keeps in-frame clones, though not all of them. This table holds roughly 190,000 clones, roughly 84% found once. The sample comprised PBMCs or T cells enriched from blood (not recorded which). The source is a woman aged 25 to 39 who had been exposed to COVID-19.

CDR3 residues: CASSTQGSGANVLTF. The CDR3 nucleotides read TGTGCCAGTAGTACCCAGGGCTCTGGGGCCAACGTCCTGACTTTC. The chain has TRBV19 and TRBJ2-6; weak D call: TRBD1 (5 bases). CDR1 and CDR2 (germline): LNHDA, SQIVND (reference sequence). The CDR3 runs 15 residues. V was pared by 4 bases and J by 0 bases, with 7 bases between.

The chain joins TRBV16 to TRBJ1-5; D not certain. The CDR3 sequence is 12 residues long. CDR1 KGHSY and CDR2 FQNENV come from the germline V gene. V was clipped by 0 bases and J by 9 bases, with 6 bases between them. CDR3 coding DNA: TGTGCCAGCAGCCAATCCTACTCGCCCCAGCATTTT. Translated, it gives CASSQSYSPQHF.

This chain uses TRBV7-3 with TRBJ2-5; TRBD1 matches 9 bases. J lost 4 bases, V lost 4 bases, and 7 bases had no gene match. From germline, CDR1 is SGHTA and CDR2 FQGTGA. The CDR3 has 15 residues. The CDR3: CASSSRQGGRETQYF. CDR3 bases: TGTGCCAGCAGCTCACGACAGGGGGGGCGAGAGACCCAGTACTTC.

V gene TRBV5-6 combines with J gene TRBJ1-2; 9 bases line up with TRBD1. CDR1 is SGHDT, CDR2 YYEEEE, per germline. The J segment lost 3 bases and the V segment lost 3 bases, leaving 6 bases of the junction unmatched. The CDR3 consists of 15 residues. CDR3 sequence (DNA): TGTGCCAGCAGCTACGCAGACAGGGGGGACTATGGCTACACCTTC. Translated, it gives CASSYADRGDYGYTF.

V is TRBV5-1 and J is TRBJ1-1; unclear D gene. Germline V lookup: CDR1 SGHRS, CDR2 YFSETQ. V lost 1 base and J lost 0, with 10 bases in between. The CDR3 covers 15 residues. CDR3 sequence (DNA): TGCGCCAGCAGCTTGATGGGCAGGCTGAACACTGAAGCTTTCTTT. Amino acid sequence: CASSLMGRLNTEAFF.

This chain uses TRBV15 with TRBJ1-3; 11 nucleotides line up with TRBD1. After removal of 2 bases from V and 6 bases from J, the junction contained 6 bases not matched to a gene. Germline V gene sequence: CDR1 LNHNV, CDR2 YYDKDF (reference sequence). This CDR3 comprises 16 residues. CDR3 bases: TGTGCCACCAGCAGACCAGCGGGACAGGGGGAAAACACCATATATTTT. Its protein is CATSRPAGQGENTIYF. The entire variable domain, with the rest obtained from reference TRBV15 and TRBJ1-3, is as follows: DAMVIQNPRYQVTQFGKPVTLSCSQTLNHNVMYWYQQKSSQAPKLLFHYYDKDFNNEADTPDNFQSRRPNTSFCFLDIRSPGLGDTAMYLCATSRPAGQGENTIYFGEGSWLTVV.

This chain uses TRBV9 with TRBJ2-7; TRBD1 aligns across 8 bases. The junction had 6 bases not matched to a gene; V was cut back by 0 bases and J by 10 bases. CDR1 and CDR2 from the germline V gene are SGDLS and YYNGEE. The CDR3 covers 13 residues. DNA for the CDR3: TGTGCCAGCAGCGTAGCGGGACAGGATTTTCAGTACTTC. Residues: CASSVAGQDFQYF. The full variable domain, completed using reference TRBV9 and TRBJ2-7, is DSGVTQTPKHLITATGQRVTLRCSPRSGDLSVYWYQQSLDQGLQFLIQYYNGEERAKGNILERFSAQQFPDLHSELNLSSLELGDSALYFCASSVAGQDFQYFGPGTRLTVT.

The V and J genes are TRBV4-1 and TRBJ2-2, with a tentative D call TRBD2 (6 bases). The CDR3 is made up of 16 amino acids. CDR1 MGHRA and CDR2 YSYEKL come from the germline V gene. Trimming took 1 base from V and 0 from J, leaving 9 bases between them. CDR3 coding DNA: TGCGCCAGCAGCCAAGCCTGGGGGGCGAACACCGGGGAGCTGTTTTTT. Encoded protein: CASSQAWGANTGELFF.

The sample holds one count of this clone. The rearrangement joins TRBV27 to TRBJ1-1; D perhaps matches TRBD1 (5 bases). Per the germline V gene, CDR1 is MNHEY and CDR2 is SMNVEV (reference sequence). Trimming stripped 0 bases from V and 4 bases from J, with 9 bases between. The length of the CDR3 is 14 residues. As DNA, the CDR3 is TGTGCCAGCAGTTTATCGATAGGGGTCACTGAAGCTTTCTTT. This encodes CASSLSIGVTEAFF.